Described below is a single T cell receptor beta chain sequence and its context. The sample comes from a study of cytomegalovirus exposure and HLA in healthy donors. Vbeta (60) and Jbeta (13) primers were used in the PCR. Measured with immunoSEQ multiplex PCR; TCRdb has only the in-frame clones, and not every one. The sample includes roughly 170,000 clones, around 80% of them seen just once. V was cut by 0 bases and J by 0 bases, with 11 bases left in between. The CDR3 consists of 16 residues. Per the germline V gene, CDR1 is MGHRA and CDR2 is YSYEKL. The sequencing sample was made of PBMCs. The chain has TRBV4-1 and TRBJ1-2; D is uncertain. The TCR originated in a man between 25 and 39 years old in good health and CMV-seropositive. The CDR3 DNA reads as TGCGCCAGCAGCCAAGATTCCATAGTGGCTAACTATGGCTACACCTTC. Translation: CASSQDSIVANYGYTF.